The 24 T cell receptor beta chains below all came from one sample that was sequenced in a study of prognosis after radiotherapy for stage I lung cancer. Amplicons of TCR beta CDR3 were generated from genomic DNA by two-round multiplex PCR. Every TRBV and TRBJ gene had its own specific primer in first-round PCR. TCRdb reanalysed the multiplex PCR reads using MiXCR and keeps one entry per CDR3 protein. The table includes approximately 31,000 distinct CDR3 sequences, 48% detected once. Source: PBMCs, taken before or after stereotactic body radiation therapy (not recorded which). The source of these receptors is a donor aged 50 or older with non-small cell lung cancer.

J is TRBJ1-2 and V is TRBV25-1, with 7 bases that match TRBD1. The CDR3 totals 16 residues. From germline, CDR1 is MGHDK and CDR2 SYGVNS. Unmatched junction bases numbered 10, after V lost 6 bases and J lost 0 bases. The CDR3 protein is CASSPMGTAPNYGYTF. DNA for the CDR3: TGTGCCAGCAGCCCCATGGGGACAGCCCCTAACTATGGCTACACCTTC.

The chain has TRBV5-4 and TRBJ1-2; D gene ambiguous. This CDR3 spans 13 amino acids. CDR1 SGHNT and CDR2 YYREEE come from the germline V gene (reference sequence). The germline V and J ends were trimmed by 4 bases and 2 bases, with 9 bases remaining between them. DNA for the CDR3: TGTGCCAGCAGCCCAGCCAGGAACTATGGCTACACCTTC. Protein sequence: CASSPARNYGYTF. Drawing the rest from reference TRBV5-4 and TRBJ1-2, the complete variable domain is ETGVTQSPTHLIKTRGQQVTLRCSSQSGHNTVSWYQQALGQGPQFIFQYYREEENGRGNFPPRFSGLQFPNYSSELNVNALELDDSALYLCASSPARNYGYTFGSGTRLTVV.

This clonotype has a count of ten or more. V usage is TRBV6-1 and J usage is TRBJ1-4, with 7 nucleotides matching TRBD1. Looked up from germline, CDR1 is MNHNS and CDR2 is SASEGT. CDR3 length: 13 amino acids. V was clipped by 6 bases and J by 10 bases; unmatched bases: 8. CDR3 protein: CASRDRERGKLFF. CDR3 sequence (DNA): TGTGCCAGCAGAGACAGGGAACGGGGAAAACTGTTTTTT.

In its sample, this clonotype was seen many times. This chain uses TRBV28 with TRBJ1-4; TRBD1 is a possible D gene (6 bases). Germline CDR1 is MDHEN and CDR2 is SYDVKM. The CDR3 length is 14 residues. Trimming stripped 6 bases from V and 6 bases from J, with 14 bases between. The CDR3 sequence is CASSSPTGYEKLFF. The CDR3 DNA sequence: TGTGCCAGCAGCTCGCCCACAGGGTATGAAAAACTGTTTTTT.

Comments on this clonotype: This may be a read error: a much more frequent sequence differs by one nucleotide. The chain employs TRBV7-3 and TRBJ2-3; 10 nucleotides align to TRBD2. The ends lost 3 bases at V and 4 bases at J; junction bases unmatched: 4. Germline CDR1 and CDR2: SGHTA and FQGTGA. The length of the CDR3 is 15 residues. The CDR3 DNA reads as TGTGCCAGCAGCTTTTCAGCGGGAGGGTCAGATACGCAGTATTTT. It is translated as CASSFSAGGSDTQYF.

This clonotype was picked up many times. J is TRBJ2-7 and V is TRBV3-1; a weak D match, TRBD2 (5 bases). Germline CDR1 is LGHDT and CDR2 is YNNKEL (reference sequence). V was clipped by 0 bases and J by 4 bases, with 13 bases between them. The CDR3 length is 15 residues. CDR3 DNA: TGTGCCAGCAGCCAAGATCAAGTGCGGGTGTACGAGCAGTACTTC. This sequence encodes CASSQDQVRVYEQYF.

This clonotype is deemed medium-sized. The chain employs TRBV12-3 or TRBV12-4 and TRBJ2-7; D tentatively reads TRBD1 or TRBD2 (5 bases each). The germline V and J ends were trimmed by 6 bases and 7 bases, with 22 bases remaining between them. The CDR3 loop spans 15 amino acids. In DNA, the CDR3 is TGTGCCAGCAGGTCAACGGGTGACGGGACCCAAGAGCAGTACTTC. This gives the protein CASRSTGDGTQEQYF.

This clonotype is categorized as medium-sized. V and J are TRBV27 and TRBJ2-7; D unclear. Germline lookup yields CDR1 MNHEY and CDR2 SMNVEV (reference sequence). Between the trimmed V and J ends, which lost 6 bases and 0 bases, there was a span of 12 bases. This CDR3 has 14 amino acids. The CDR3 nucleotides read TGTGCCAGCAGACCGACCCAGAGCTCCTACGAGCAGTACTTC. This sequence encodes CASRPTQSSYEQYF.

There are many counts of this clonotype. The chain recombines TRBV5-4 with TRBJ1-2; no clear D. In germline, CDR1 is SGHNT, CDR2 YYREEE (reference sequence). Trimming shortened V by 7 bases and J by 8 bases, and 27 bases separated the two germline ends. The CDR3 totals 16 residues. The CDR3 DNA reads as TGTGCCAGCGGGCCGTCTACGAGTGAGAGTTTTAGAGGCTACACCTTC. Residues: CASGPSTSESFRGYTF.

This clonotype was observed many times. The CDR3 loop reads CSVGGRRETSGELFF. In DNA, the CDR3 is TGCAGCGTTGGGGGACGGCGGGAGACCTCCGGGGAGCTGTTTTTT. This chain joins TRBV29-1 and TRBJ2-2, with TRBD2 matching over 7 bases. Trimming removed 4 bases from V and 6 bases from J; junction bases left unmatched: 11. CDR1 SQVTM and CDR2 ANQGSEA come from the germline V gene. This CDR3 contains 15 residues.

The sample holds many counts of this clonotype. V usage is TRBV6-9 and J usage is TRBJ2-5; 7 bases agree with TRBD1. The CDR3 contains 15 residues. Unmatched junction bases numbered 10, after V lost 4 bases and J lost 5 bases. Germline loops: CDR1 MNHGY, CDR2 SVAAGI. The CDR3 region has the DNA TGTGCCAGCAGTTGGGACAGCCCGAGGAGGGAGACCCAGTACTTC. It translates to CASSWDSPRRETQYF.

About this clonotype: This is likely an artifact of a read error, given a far larger clone one base away. The chain joins TRBV6-4 to TRBJ1-2; 10 bases align to TRBD1. This CDR3 contains 15 residues. V was clipped by 4 bases and J by 3 bases; unmatched bases: 5. CDR1 and CDR2 from the germline V gene are MRHNA and SNTAGT. The CDR3 here is CASSGQGAGYYGYTF. CDR3 coding DNA: TGTGCCAGCAGTGGACAGGGGGCTGGGTACTATGGCTACACCTTC.

By frequency in the sample, this clonotype is medium-sized. The chain joins TRBV5-1 to TRBJ1-6; D remains unclear. The V and J ends lost 0 bases and 8 bases respectively, with 12 bases between them. The germline CDR1 and CDR2 sequences are SGHRS and YFSETQ. The CDR3 contains 15 residues. The CDR3 sequence: CASSLGPETHSPLHF. DNA of the CDR3: TGCGCCAGCAGCTTGGGGCCAGAGACTCATTCACCCCTCCACTTT.

Comments on this clonotype: A far larger clone differs by one base, so this is likely a read error. This chain joins TRBV7-9 and TRBJ1-5, with a possible D match to TRBD1 (6 bases). With 5 bases removed from V and 5 bases from J, the gap between germline ends came to 19 bases. The CDR3 totals 16 residues. Germline CDR1 SEHNR, CDR2 FQNEAQ (reference sequence). The CDR3 loop reads CASSLDSGGTYQPQHF. The CDR3 DNA follows: TGTGCCAGCAGCCTCGATAGTGGGGGCACATATCAGCCCCAGCATTTT. The entire variable domain, with the rest obtained from reference TRBV7-9 and TRBJ1-5, is as follows: DTGVSQNPRHKITKRGQNVTFRCDPISEHNRLYWYRQTLGQGPEFLTYFQNEAQLEKSRLLSDRFSAERPKGSFSTLEIQRTEQGDSAMYLCASSLDSGGTYQPQHFGDGTRLSIL.

Many counts were recorded for this clonotype. The V and J genes are TRBV5-4 and TRBJ2-2; 8 bases match TRBD1. CDR3 length: 15 amino acids. Unmatched junction bases numbered 6, after V lost 3 bases and J lost 5 bases. Germline CDR1 reads SGHNT; CDR2 reads YYREEE (reference sequence). The CDR3 sequence: CASSWGTGTTGELFF. The CDR3 DNA is TGTGCCAGCAGCTGGGGGACAGGAACTACCGGGGAGCTGTTTTTT.

The chain combines TRBV28 with TRBJ1-2; D uncertain. Looked up from germline, CDR1 is MDHEN and CDR2 is SYDVKM. CDR3 length: 13 residues. V was pared by 6 bases and J by 7 bases, with 15 bases between. The CDR3 is CASRSDIYRGYTF. Here the CDR3 DNA reads TGTGCCAGCAGATCCGACATTTACCGTGGCTACACCTTC.

This clonotype was picked up many times. J is TRBJ2-1 and V is TRBV28, with 9 positions matching TRBD1. Germline CDR1 and CDR2: MDHEN and SYDVKM. This CDR3 is built from 15 residues. With V trimmed by 6 bases and J by 4 bases, 7 bases remained unmatched. The CDR3, as DNA: TGTGCCAGCAGGCTACCGGGACAGGGTTACAATGAGCAGTTCTTC. Protein product: CASRLPGQGYNEQFF.

In this sample, this clonotype turned up many times. The chain links TRBV20-1 to TRBJ1-3; possibly TRBD1 for D (6 bases). This CDR3 region has 13 residues. Germline lookup yields CDR1 DFQATT and CDR2 SNEGSKA (reference sequence). V was trimmed by 3 bases and J by 3 bases, leaving 9 bases between them. Here the CDR3 reads CSASQGNGNTIYF. CDR3 nucleotide sequence: TGCAGTGCTAGTCAGGGGAATGGAAACACCATATATTTT.

This clonotype has at least ten counts. The genes are TRBV7-2 and TRBJ2-7; possibly TRBD2 for D (7 bases). Trimming pared 3 bases from V and 6 bases from J, leaving 18 bases between. This CDR3 spans 15 amino acids. CDR1 is SGHTA, CDR2 FQGNSA, per germline. CDR3 loop: CASSLELGRGFEQYF. The CDR3 DNA is TGTGCCAGCAGCTTGGAGCTGGGGAGGGGGTTCGAGCAGTACTTC.

This clonotype came up many times. The gene calls are TRBV29-1 and TRBJ2-1, with a weak D call TRBD1 (6 bases). Germline values: CDR1 SQVTM, CDR2 ANQGSEA. CDR3 length: 14 amino acids. Deletions cut 3 bases from V and 4 bases from J, with 13 bases between. CDR3 region: CSVENRVKYNEQFF. DNA of the CDR3: TGCAGCGTTGAGAACAGGGTTAAGTACAATGAGCAGTTCTTC.

This clonotype was seen repeatedly, ten times or more. The chain has TRBV7-2 and TRBJ2-7, with D tentatively TRBD2 (6 bases). This CDR3 contains 14 residues. Trimming took 2 bases from V and 3 from J, leaving 11 bases between them. Germline-derived CDR1 and CDR2 are SGHTA and FQGNSA. CDR3 amino acids: CASSLTGRDYEQYF. CDR3 nucleotide sequence: TGTGCCAGCAGCTTAACGGGGCGGGACTACGAGCAGTACTTC.

This clonotype was recorded at least ten times. This chain connects TRBV19 to TRBJ1-5; 8 bases fit TRBD1. This CDR3 is 15 amino acids long. Looked up from germline, CDR1 is LNHDA and CDR2 is SQIVND (reference sequence). V shed 1 base, J shed 6 bases, and the junction held 5 bases outside the gene matches. The CDR3 DNA reads TGTGCCAGTAGTATAGGCAGGGGGCGATTTCAGCCCCAGCATTTT. It encodes CASSIGRGRFQPQHF.

This clonotype was counted ten times or more. The J gene is TRBJ1-2, the V gene TRBV19, with TRBD1 identical over 9 bases. Germline-derived CDR1 and CDR2 are LNHDA and SQIVND (reference sequence). Losses at the gene ends were 9 bases for V and 4 bases for J; bases not matched to a gene: 9. The CDR3 consists of 14 residues. The CDR3 sequence is CASVGTGIFYGYTF. CDR3 nucleotides: TGTGCCAGCGTCGGGACAGGGATTTTCTATGGCTACACCTTC.

Comments on this clonotype: A much larger clone differs from this one at a single base, so this may be a read error. The chain recombines TRBV6-1 with TRBJ1-1, with D maybe TRBD1 (5 bases). Trimming left V 4 bases short and J 2 bases short, with 17 bases between. Per the germline V gene, CDR1 is MNHNS and CDR2 is SASEGT. The CDR3 length is 16 residues. The CDR3 nucleotides read TGTGCCAGCAGTGGAGTCGGGGGTACCTTAAACACTGAAGCTTTCTTT. This encodes CASSGVGGTLNTEAFF.